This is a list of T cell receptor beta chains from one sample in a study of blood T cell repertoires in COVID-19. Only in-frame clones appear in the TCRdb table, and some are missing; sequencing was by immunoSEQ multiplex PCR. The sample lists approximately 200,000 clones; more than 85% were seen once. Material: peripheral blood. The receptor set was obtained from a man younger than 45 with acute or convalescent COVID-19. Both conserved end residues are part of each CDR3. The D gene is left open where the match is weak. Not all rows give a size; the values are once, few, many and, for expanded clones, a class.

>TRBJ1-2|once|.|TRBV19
CASSSNPIRVGDGYTF
TGTGCCAGTAGTTCCAACCCCATCAGGGTTGGGGATGGCTACACCTTC
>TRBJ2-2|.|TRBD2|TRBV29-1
CSAALAGGARSGELFF
TGCAGCGCCGCTCTAGCGGGGGGTGCAAGATCCGGGGAGCTGTTTTTT
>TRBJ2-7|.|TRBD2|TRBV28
CASSSVAGGPYEQYF
TGTGCCAGCAGTTCCGTAGCGGGAGGGCCCTACGAGCAGTACTTC
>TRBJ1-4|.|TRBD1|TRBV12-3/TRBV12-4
CATLRQGNEKLFF
TGTGCCACCTTGAGACAGGGTAATGAAAAACTGTTTTTT
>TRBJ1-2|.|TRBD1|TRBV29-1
CSVGEGARGYTF
TGCAGCGTTGGAGAGGGGGCGCGGGGCTACACCTTC
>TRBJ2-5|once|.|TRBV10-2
CASSARTPYQETQYF
TGCGCCAGCAGCGCCCGGACTCCGTACCAAGAGACCCAGTACTTC
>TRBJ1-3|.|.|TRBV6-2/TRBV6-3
CASSEVGAFGNTIYF
TGTGCCAGCAGTGAGGTGGGGGCATTTGGAAACACCATATATTTT
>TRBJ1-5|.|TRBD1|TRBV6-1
CASSEGGQGWNQPQHF
TGTGCCAGCAGTGAAGGGGGACAGGGATGGAATCAGCCCCAGCATTTT
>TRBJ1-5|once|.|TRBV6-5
CASRKDVRAGQPQHF
TGTGCCAGCAGAAAGGATGTGAGGGCCGGGCAGCCCCAGCATTTT
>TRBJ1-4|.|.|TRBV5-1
CASSPRITTNEKLFF
TGCGCCAGCAGCCCCAGAATTACAACTAATGAAAAACTGTTTTTT
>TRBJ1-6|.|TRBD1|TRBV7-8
CASSLGDTGVYNSPLHF
TGTGCCAGCAGCTTAGGGGATACAGGGGTCTATAATTCACCCCTCCACTTT
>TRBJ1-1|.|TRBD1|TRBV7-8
CASSSPTGGGTEAFF
TGTGCCAGCAGCTCCCCGACAGGGGGCGGGACTGAAGCTTTCTTT
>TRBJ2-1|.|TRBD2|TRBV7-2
CASSTGTSGRLSSYNEQFF
TGTGCCAGCAGCACCGGGACTAGCGGACGCCTTAGCTCCTACAATGAGCAGTTCTTC
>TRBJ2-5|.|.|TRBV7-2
CASSSSGGPQETQYF
TGTGCCAGCAGCTCAAGCGGCGGGCCCCAAGAGACCCAGTACTTC
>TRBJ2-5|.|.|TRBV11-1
CASSLASGTRETQYF
TGTGCCAGCAGCTTAGCTTCGGGAACGAGGGAGACCCAGTACTTC
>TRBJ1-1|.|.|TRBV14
CASSQDAFFNEAFF
TGTGCCAGCAGCCAAGATGCGTTTTTTAATGAAGCTTTCTTT
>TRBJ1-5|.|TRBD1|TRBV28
CASRTPGGVGQPQHF
TGTGCCAGCAGGACTCCAGGGGGCGTGGGCCAGCCCCAGCATTTT
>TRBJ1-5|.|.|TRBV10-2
CACDIFFEGNQPQHF
TGCGCCTGCGACATTTTCTTTGAAGGCAATCAGCCCCAGCATTTT
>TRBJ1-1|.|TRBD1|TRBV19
CASKTTGVSTEAFF
TGTGCCAGTAAGACAACAGGGGTGAGCACTGAAGCTTTCTTT
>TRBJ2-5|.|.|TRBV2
CASSDTGMPKETQYF
TGTGCCAGCAGCGACACAGGGATGCCTAAAGAGACCCAGTACTTC
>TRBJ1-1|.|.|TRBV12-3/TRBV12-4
CASSLRDNLEAFF
TGTGCCAGCAGTCTCCGGGACAACCTTGAGGCTTTCTTT
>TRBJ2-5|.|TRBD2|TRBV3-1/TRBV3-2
CASSPTGGVETQYF
TGTGCCAGCAGCCCTACGGGAGGGGTAGAGACCCAGTACTTC
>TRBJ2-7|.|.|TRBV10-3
CAISLKVTDRSEQYF
TGTGCCATCAGTTTGAAGGTGACGGACAGAAGCGAGCAGTACTTC
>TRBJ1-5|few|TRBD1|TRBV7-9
CASSLGGTGHQPQHF
TGTGCCAGCAGCTTAGGAGGGACAGGGCATCAGCCCCAGCATTTT
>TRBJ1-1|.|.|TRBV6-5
CASSSLDSRNTEAFF
TGTGCCAGCAGTTCGTTGGACAGCCGGAACACTGAAGCTTTCTTT
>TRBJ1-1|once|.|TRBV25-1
CAGTTGLATEAFF
TGTGCCGGCACAACAGGGCTCGCCACTGAAGCTTTCTTT
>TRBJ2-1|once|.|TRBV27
CASRSTGGGYNEQFF
TGTGCCAGCAGGAGTACAGGGGGGGGCTACAATGAGCAGTTCTTC